Listed here is a single T cell receptor beta chain. Its antigen remains undetermined. No much larger clone exists at a distance of one base, and base qualities are not known. The time point label, read with the paper, signifies: baseline before first vaccination. The vaccinee samples were drawn from two UK trials, COV001 and COV002, one of which was a single-blind randomized controlled phase 2/3 trial testing AZD1222 (ChAdOx1 nCoV-19) in healthy adults. For TCRbeta chain sequencing, PBMC samples from trial participants were taken at day 0 and at day 28 after the second dose. The CDR3 regions of human TCRbeta chains were analyzed by immunosequencing. In the original analysis: TCRs in the repertoires were compared against a reference library of SARS-CoV-2-specific TCRs that had been generated with the MIRA antigen-specificity platform. Breadth meant the fraction of unique TCRs that were SARS-CoV-2-associated, whereas depth meant the fraction of total T cells that were SARS-CoV-2-associated. Each spike-specific TCR was assigned to its reactive spike region and to a CD4 or CD8 class using the MIRA data. Log10-transformed breadth and depth values were compared by one-way ANOVA with Sidak's multiple comparisons tests. TCRdb limited this immuneACCESS table to in-frame rearrangements with V and J called. A share of clones is missing; checked studies link under half to unresolved V genes, and the rest is unexplained. V, J and clone size reflect that table, while D and trimming were determined from the DNA. The sample table lists about 150,000 clones, approximately 90% of them with a count of one. Less than 5.5% of the sample goes to the ten largest clones.

The germline V gene (reference sequence) supplies CDR1 SGHNT and CDR2 YYREEE. The germline ends are 17 bases apart after V is trimmed by 4 bases and J by 3 bases. The CDR3 measures 15 amino acids from cysteine to phenylalanine. The entry retains the CDR3 DNA only, 45 bases that are in frame from base 1. This sample is part of a study of T cell responses to AZD1222 COVID-19 vaccine (dated by TCRdb to about 2021). Study-wide context: Because spike-specific TCR depth and breadth did not differ between the two schedules, AZD1222 recipients who got a second dose at roughly 4 weeks were pooled with those who got a second dose at roughly 12 weeks. TCR sequencing was performed for roughly 240 trial participants, of whom around 210 were given two doses of AZD1222 and around 25 were given two doses of MenACWY control vaccine. Trial participants were enrolled by age into subgroups of 18-55, 56-69 and 70-plus years, and roughly 160, 29 and 62 TCR-sequenced participants, respectively, were included in these subgroups. Broader findings and caveats from the paper: Because no day 14 peak-response samples were available, the repertoires could be characterized only after the peak T cell response. Conclusions about previously exposed vaccinees are limited because only 6 or 7 AZD1222 recipients were SARS-CoV-2 seropositive at baseline. Most participants were white British and females outnumbered males, and the authors suggested that clonal diversity may have been underestimated. Reportedly, almost half of the unique spike-specific TCRs recognized epitopes lying outside the regions that are mutated in the B.1.351 and B.1.1.7 variants. CD4 TCRs associated with the vaccine covered the entire spike protein, and the dominant responses were in regions 160-218 and 743-854. After two AZD1222 doses, both the breadth and the depth of spike-specific TCRs were significantly higher than at day 0 and than in MenACWY recipients. The 56-69-year group was small, and its depth increase did not reach significance, likely because of low power.

The sequence was collected from an adult in good health. The rearranged chain carries TRBV5-4 and TRBJ2-7, with a weak D call of TRBD1 (6 bases match). The sequencing here drew on peripheral blood, taken on day 0 of AZD1222 vaccination. CDR3 loop: CASSRLSQGLYEQYF. The DNA sequence reads TGTGCCAGCAGCAGACTGAGCCAGGGGCTCTACGAGCAGTACTTC.